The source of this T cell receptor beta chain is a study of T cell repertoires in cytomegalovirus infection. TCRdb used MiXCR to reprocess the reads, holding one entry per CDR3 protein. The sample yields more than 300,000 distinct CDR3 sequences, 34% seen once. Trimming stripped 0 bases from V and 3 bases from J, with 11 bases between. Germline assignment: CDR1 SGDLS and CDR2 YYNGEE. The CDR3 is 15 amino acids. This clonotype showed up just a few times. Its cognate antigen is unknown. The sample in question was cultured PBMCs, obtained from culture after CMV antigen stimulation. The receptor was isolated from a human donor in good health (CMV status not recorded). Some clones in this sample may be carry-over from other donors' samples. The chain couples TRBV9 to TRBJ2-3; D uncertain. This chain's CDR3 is CASSVEPPPTDTQYF. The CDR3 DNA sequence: TGTGCCAGCAGCGTAGAACCCCCCCCGACAGATACGCAGTATTTT.